Shown below are 17 T cell receptor beta chains from a single sample sequenced in a study of cytomegalovirus exposure and HLA in healthy donors. Researchers ran the PCR with 60 Vbeta and 13 Jbeta primers. This table comes from immunoSEQ multiplex PCR, and its TCRdb copy is limited to in-frame clones, with some not included. The table lists 70,000 to 95,000 clones, roughly 80% of them singletons. Sequenced material: PBMCs. The receptors stem from a man in his forties or fifties in good health and CMV-seronegative.

This clone was seen a handful of times. The genes are TRBV10-3 and TRBJ1-6; 7 positions agree with TRBD1. The CDR3 contains 14 residues. Germline V gene sequence: CDR1 ENHRY, CDR2 SYGVKD. J was trimmed by 10 bases and V by 6 bases; bases with no gene match: 9. DNA for the CDR3: TGTGCCATCAGATCCGACAGGGAAGGATCACCCCTCCACTTT. Residues: CAIRSDREGSPLHF.

The genes are TRBV19 and TRBJ2-1; 10 bases line up with TRBD2. Per the germline V gene, CDR1 is LNHDA and CDR2 is SQIVND (reference sequence). The trim removed 5 bases at V and 6 bases at J, leaving 7 bases unmatched. The length of the CDR3 is 15 residues. The chain's CDR3 is CASSFERGGRNEQFF. DNA for the CDR3: TGTGCCAGTAGTTTCGAGCGGGGGGGCCGCAATGAGCAGTTCTTC.

The genes are TRBV7-3 and TRBJ2-3; 9 nucleotides line up with TRBD1. Trimming at V came to 1 base and at J to 0 bases, leaving 11 bases not matched to a gene. Germline V gene data show CDR1 as SGHTA and CDR2 as FQGTGA. The CDR3 consists of 19 residues. Here the CDR3 DNA reads TGTGCCAGCAGCTTAAAGGAGACAGGGGGTAAAACGAGCACAGATACGCAGTATTTT. This sequence encodes CASSLKETGGKTSTDTQYF. Full variable domain (remainder filled in from reference TRBV7-3 and TRBJ2-3): GAGVSQTPSNKVTEKGKYVELRCDPISGHTALYWYRQSLGQGPEFLIYFQGTGAADDSGLPNDRFFAVRPEGSVSTLKIQRTERGDSAVYLCASSLKETGGKTSTDTQYFGPGTRLTVL.

This chain uses TRBV7-2 with TRBJ1-5; D unclear. Between the trimmed V and J ends, which lost 3 bases and 6 bases, there was a span of 6 bases. Germline CDR1 reads SGHTA; CDR2 reads FQGNSA. The CDR3 length is 12 residues. The CDR3 spells CASSFGPQPQHF. In DNA, the CDR3 is TGTGCCAGCAGCTTTGGCCCTCAGCCCCAGCATTTT.

This clone occurred a few times. V gene TRBV5-4 combines with J gene TRBJ1-6; D is uncertain. Trimming removed 3 bases from V and 8 bases from J, with 18 bases in between. This CDR3 is 16 amino acids long. Germline CDR1 and CDR2: SGHNT and YYREEE (reference sequence). The CDR3 loop is CASSSPGSGWDSPLHF. CDR3 in DNA: TGTGCCAGCAGCTCCCCCGGGAGTGGGTGGGATTCACCCCTCCACTTT.

This clone was picked up one time. The chain links TRBV5-4 to TRBJ1-3; tentatively, D is TRBD1 (5 bases). Trimming took 3 bases from V and 1 from J, leaving 14 bases between them. Germline loops: CDR1 SGHNT, CDR2 YYREEE (reference sequence). CDR3 size: 16 residues. In DNA form, the CDR3 reads TGTGCCAGCAGCTCCGGGGGGGTGGTTTCTGGAAACACCATATATTTT. Protein: CASSSGGVVSGNTIYF. The whole variable domain, remainder taken from reference TRBV5-4 and TRBJ1-3, is ETGVTQSPTHLIKTRGQQVTLRCSSQSGHNTVSWYQQALGQGPQFIFQYYREEENGRGNFPPRFSGLQFPNYSSELNVNALELDDSALYLCASSSGGVVSGNTIYFGEGSWLTVV.

The rearrangement joins TRBV4-3 to TRBJ1-5; 11 bases are a match to TRBD1. Germline loops: CDR1 LGHNA, CDR2 YSLEER. V was clipped by 4 bases and J by 5 bases; unmatched bases: 4. The CDR3 has 15 amino acids. The CDR3 region is CASSPGTGGDQPQHF. CDR3 nucleotides: TGCGCCAGCAGCCCAGGGACAGGGGGGGATCAGCCCCAGCATTTT.

This clone has a single count. V and J are TRBV4-2 and TRBJ1-4; no clear D. V shed 0 bases and J shed 0 bases, with 8 bases lying between them. The germline CDR1 and CDR2 sequences are LGHNA and YNFKEQ. CDR3 length equals 16 residues. DNA for the CDR3: TGTGCCAGCAGCCAAGACAGGCCGGCAACTAATGAAAAACTGTTTTTT. It encodes CASSQDRPATNEKLFF.

This clone was seen a few times. The gene calls are TRBV19 and TRBJ1-1; the match to TRBD1 covers 7 bases. The V segment lost 7 bases and the J segment 1 base; nucleotides outside the gene matches: 3. CDR1 LNHDA and CDR2 SQIVND come from the germline V gene (reference sequence). This CDR3 spans 13 amino acids. The CDR3 DNA sequence: TGTGCCAGTAAGAACAGGGGGAACACTGAAGCTTTCTTT. Its translation is CASKNRGNTEAFF.

This rearrangement joins TRBV30 to TRBJ2-3; 9 bases match TRBD2. This CDR3 has 16 residues. With V trimmed by 5 bases and J by 2 bases, 11 bases remained unmatched. Germline CDR1 and CDR2: GTSNPN and SVGIG (reference sequence). CDR3 DNA: TGTGCCTGGCACTCCGCTAGCGGGGAACCCACAGATACGCAGTATTTT. Its protein product is CAWHSASGEPTDTQYF. The full variable domain, completed using reference TRBV30 and TRBJ2-3, is SQTIHQWPATLVQPVGSPLSLECTVEGTSNPNLYWYRQAAGRGLQLLFYSVGIGQISSEVPQNLSASRPQDRQFILSSKKLLLSDSGFYLCAWHSASGEPTDTQYFGPGTRLTVL.

The rearrangement joins TRBV27 to TRBJ2-7; 7 nucleotides align to TRBD1. J lost 2 bases, V lost 3 bases, and 7 bases had no gene match. CDR1 MNHEY and CDR2 SMNVEV come from the germline V gene (reference sequence). This CDR3 is built from 15 residues. The CDR3 region has the DNA TGTGCCAGCAGTTTCAGGGGGTCTAGGGCCTACGAGCAGTACTTC. Its translation: CASSFRGSRAYEQYF.

The CDR3 sequence is CAGSGGIGETQYF. Here the CDR3 DNA reads TGTGCCGGTAGCGGGGGGATAGGAGAGACCCAGTACTTC. The chain carries TRBV30 and TRBJ2-5, with 10 bases lining up with TRBD2. CDR3 length: 13 residues. The J segment lost 4 bases and the V segment lost 8 bases, leaving 7 bases of the junction unmatched. Germline loops: CDR1 GTSNPN, CDR2 SVGIG (reference sequence).

The sample holds one count of this clone. The genes are TRBV12-5 and TRBJ1-3; possibly TRBD1 for D (5 bases). The CDR3 has 14 amino acids. With 2 bases removed from V and 2 bases from J, the gap between germline ends came to 7 bases. Looked up from germline, CDR1 is LGHNT and CDR2 is FRNRAP. The CDR3 spells CASGLSRAGNTIYF. CDR3 bases: TGTGCTAGTGGTTTGAGCAGGGCTGGAAACACCATATATTTT.

The genes are TRBV5-1 and TRBJ2-1; 7 positions match TRBD1. This CDR3 is built from 15 residues. Germline V gives CDR1 SGHRS, CDR2 YFSETQ. Trimming took 4 bases from V and 0 from J; bases not matched to a gene: 4. The CDR3 nucleotides read TGCGCCAGCAGCCTACAGGGGAGCTCCTACAATGAGCAGTTCTTC. Translated, it gives CASSLQGSSYNEQFF.

J is TRBJ1-1 and V is TRBV29-1; D is unresolved. V lost 0 bases to trimming and J lost 1 base, with 12 bases between them. The CDR3 covers 15 residues. Germline V lookup: CDR1 SQVTM, CDR2 ANQGSEA. CDR3 in DNA: TGCAGCGTTGAAGAAATCCTCTTCAGGAACACTGAAGCTTTCTTT. This gives the protein CSVEEILFRNTEAFF.

The CDR3 bases are TGTGCCAGCAGTAATAATTTATCAGGGACCCAGTACTTC. This translates into CASSNNLSGTQYF. The gene calls are TRBV6-5 and TRBJ2-5; unclear D gene. Trimming removed 5 bases from V and 7 bases from J, with 14 bases in between. This CDR3 is built from 13 residues. Germline lookup yields CDR1 MNHEY and CDR2 SVGAGI.

The CDR3 sequence: CASRTGGFSNQPQHF. The CDR3 region has the DNA TGTGCCAGTCGGACAGGGGGATTTAGCAATCAGCCCCAGCATTTT. This sequence joins TRBV7-3 and TRBJ1-5; 10 bases align to TRBD1. CDR3 length equals 15 residues. The J segment lost 0 bases and the V segment lost 9 bases, leaving 5 bases of the junction unmatched. Germline CDR1 reads SGHTA; CDR2 reads FQGTGA. Combining the CDR3 with reference TRBV7-3 and TRBJ1-5 gives the whole variable domain GAGVSQTPSNKVTEKGKYVELRCDPISGHTALYWYRQSLGQGPEFLIYFQGTGAADDSGLPNDRFFAVRPEGSVSTLKIQRTERGDSAVYLCASRTGGFSNQPQHFGDGTRLSIL.